One and the same sample provided the 12 T cell receptor beta chains below, sequenced in a study of CD8 T cells in Susac syndrome. RNA, at about 0.45 to 1 ug, was reverse transcribed with random hexamers. Using its own MiXCR run on the immunoSEQ multiplex PCR reads, TCRdb lists one record per CDR3 protein. The repertoire includes more than 150,000 distinct CDR3 sequences, about 95% of them detected once, and 0.15% to 0.2% sits in the top ten. Specimen: CD4+ T cells from PBMCs. All receptors derive from a human donor with Susac syndrome.

On this clonotype: The final CDR3 position lacks the conserved phenylalanine or tryptophan, pointing to a likely read error. V usage is TRBV6-6 and J usage is TRBJ2-6; D is unresolved. Germline values: CDR1 MNHNY, CDR2 SVGAGI (reference sequence). Trimming stripped 6 bases from V and 4 bases from J, with 13 bases between. This CDR3 contains 15 residues. CDR3: CASSSTRWGANVLTL. The CDR3 DNA follows: TGTGCCAGCAGCTCGACCCGGTGGGGGGCCAACGTCCTGACTCTC.

The chain uses TRBV11-2 and TRBJ2-7; TRBD2 might be the D (5 bases). Trimming took off 5 bases at V and 6 bases at J, with 14 bases between the two ends. Germline CDR1 is SGHAT and CDR2 is FQNNGV. This CDR3 spans 13 amino acids. CDR3 coding DNA: TGTGCCAGCAGCCGAACAACGGGGTCCGAGCAGTACTTC. This codes for CASSRTTGSEQYF.

The chain couples TRBV12-3 or TRBV12-4 to TRBJ2-2; the D gene is possibly TRBD2 (5 bases). The V gene lost 4 bases and the J gene lost 6 bases, with 12 bases spanning the gap. This CDR3 contains 14 residues. CDR3: CASSYPGGAGELFF. The CDR3 DNA reads as TGTGCCAGCAGTTACCCCGGAGGTGCCGGGGAGCTGTTTTTT.

V is TRBV29-1 and J is TRBJ2-7; a weak D match, TRBD1 (6 bases). Trimming cost V 5 bases and J 6 bases, with 14 bases left between them. The CDR3 length is 12 residues. Germline CDR1 and CDR2: SQVTM and ANQGSEA. The CDR3 DNA sequence: TGCAGCGTTAAACAGGGCGGGCTCGAGCAGTACTTC. It yields the protein CSVKQGGLEQYF.

This rearrangement joins TRBV5-4 to TRBJ2-5, with 8 positions matching TRBD2. This CDR3 has 13 amino acids. Looked up from germline, CDR1 is SGHNT and CDR2 is YYREEE (reference sequence). V lost 6 bases, J lost 5 bases, and 6 bases stayed unmatched. Written as DNA, the CDR3 is TGTGCCAGCAACGGCGGGGGGCGGGAGACCCAGTACTTC. Translation: CASNGGGRETQYF.

The V gene is TRBV29-1, the J gene TRBJ2-7; no definite D call. The CDR3 is made up of 14 amino acids. The V and J ends lost 4 bases and 4 bases respectively, with 17 bases between them. Germline V gene data show CDR1 as SQVTM and CDR2 as ANQGSEA. The CDR3 DNA reads as TGCAGCGTTGTTATCGCTGAAGGCTTATACGAGCAGTACTTC. As protein: CSVVIAEGLYEQYF.

V is TRBV7-3 and J is TRBJ2-3; D ambiguous. Germline CDR1 is SGHTA and CDR2 is FQGTGA. The CDR3 contains 14 residues. V lost 6 bases, J lost 1 base, and 11 bases lay in between. CDR3 residues: CASSPGLGTDTQYF. The CDR3 coding sequence is TGTGCCAGCAGTCCAGGTCTAGGCACAGATACGCAGTATTTT.

The J gene is TRBJ1-2, the V gene TRBV29-1, with D perhaps TRBD1 (5 bases). This CDR3 contains 11 residues. Trimming shortened V by 3 bases and J by 7 bases, and 9 bases separated the two germline ends. CDR1 and CDR2 from the germline V gene are SQVTM and ANQGSEA. The CDR3 is CSVEVGGGYTF. CDR3 coding DNA: TGCAGCGTTGAGGTGGGGGGTGGCTACACCTTC.

The rearrangement links TRBV18 to TRBJ2-1; D is unclear. V shed 2 bases and J shed 9 bases, with 8 bases lying between them. The germline gives CDR1 KGHSH, CDR2 LQKENI. The CDR3 covers 12 residues. The CDR3 sequence is CASSPSGSEQFF. Written as DNA, the CDR3 is TGTGCCAGCTCACCATCGGGTAGTGAGCAGTTCTTC.

The chain uses TRBV29-1 and TRBJ1-1, with 9 bases that match TRBD1. With 7 bases clipped from V and 4 bases from J, the junction kept 7 bases outside the gene matches. The CDR3 is 13 amino acids. In germline, CDR1 is SQVTM, CDR2 ANQGSEA. Here the CDR3 DNA reads TGCAGCGGGATGGGACAGGGTGCCACTGAAGCTTTCTTT. Protein product: CSGMGQGATEAFF.

V and J are TRBV7-6 and TRBJ2-7; D perhaps matches TRBD2 (6 bases). Germline V gives CDR1 SGHVS, CDR2 FNYEAQ. This CDR3 contains 14 residues. V was clipped by 4 bases and J by 6 bases, with 16 bases between them. CDR3 sequence reads: CASSSLARGFEQYF. CDR3 nucleotides: TGTGCCAGCAGCTCCCTCGCGCGGGGATTCGAGCAGTACTTC.

This clonotype came up once. Written as DNA, the CDR3 is TGTGCCACCAGTGGGAGCAGGGGGCCCCAAATAGATGAGCAGTTCTTC. Encoded protein: CATSGSRGPQIDEQFF. V is TRBV24-1 and J is TRBJ2-1; the match to TRBD1 covers 8 bases. This CDR3 region has 16 residues. J gave up 8 bases and V 5 bases, and 13 bases lay outside the gene matches. In germline, CDR1 is KGHDR, CDR2 SFDVKD.